This T cell receptor (beta chain) comes out of a study of OX40 agonist ivuxolimab in advanced cancers. Germline CDR1 SGHDT, CDR2 YYEEEE. The CDR3 sequence is 16 residues long. V gave up 0 bases and J gave up 2 bases, with 15 bases separating them. TCRdb's copy holds only in-frame clones and misses some; the assay was immunoSEQ multiplex PCR. The data contain 43,000 or so clones, roughly 86% of them singletons. The V call is TRBV5-6, the J call TRBJ2-7; no reliable D call. The receptor was isolated from an adult with an advanced solid tumor such as melanoma, head and neck, liver or kidney cancer. Sequenced here: CD4+ or CD8+ T cells sorted from blood, sampled in a trial of the OX40 agonist ivuxolimab. CDR3 sequence reads: CASSLVSGRIAYEQYF. Written as DNA, the CDR3 is TGTGCCAGCAGCTTGGTTTCTGGCAGAATCGCCTACGAGCAGTACTTC.